The rows below give T cell receptor beta chains drawn from one sample of a study of beta chain features in type 1 diabetes. Here immunoSEQ multiplex PCR was the method, and the copy in TCRdb shows in-frame clones only, minus some. Here the sample spans 300,000 or so clones, less than 9.5% being singletons. Sequences were obtained from central memory CD4+ T cells from blood. Receptors originate from a woman younger than 35 in good health. CDR3s include the opening cysteine and the closing phenylalanine or tryptophan. The order of the fields is V gene, CDR3 protein.

TRBV7-2	CASSFDTSGVYEQYF
TRBV28	CASRSGAPNSYEQYF
TRBV7-2	CASSLMDPTVRGYTF
TRBV6-5	CASGTGESGYTF
TRBV18	CASSPPLLAQNAYNEQFF
TRBV7-2	CASSQLAVSTDTQYF
TRBV7-9	CASSLAEGSGSYNEQFF
TRBV6-5	CASSYGGDSVYEQYF
TRBV7-6	CASSLKEAYEQYF
TRBV7-9	CASSTSGTANHEQYF
TRBV19	CASSQKSPTGANVLTF
TRBV19	CASSIGWAVEETQYF
TRBV28	CASSSPRLAGETQYF
TRBV2	CASSERGDGPGEKLFF
TRBV5-1	CASSLAYSPNTGELFF
TRBV14	CASSQVFGSGANVLTF